A single sample is the source of the 21 T cell receptor beta chains below, sequenced in a study of shared clonotypes between healthy human individuals. Measured with immunoSEQ multiplex PCR; TCRdb has only the in-frame clones, and not every one. Counted here are about 990,000 clones, around 78% occurring once; the ten biggest clones make up roughly 0.61%. Sample: memory CD4+ T cells from PBMCs. Subset noted: CD45RA-negative fraction. These receptors came from a young man in good health. Some clones in this sample may be carry-over from other donors' samples.

This clone was seen a single time. V gene TRBV5-8 combines with J gene TRBJ2-5; 9 bases are shared with TRBD1. V lost 4 bases to trimming and J lost 4 bases; unmatched junction nucleotides: 11. The length of the CDR3 is 16 residues. The germline CDR1 and CDR2 sequences are SGHTS and YDEGEE. DNA for the CDR3: TGTGCCAGCAGCCCTCAGGGGACAGGGCGAGGAGAGACCCAGTACTTC. Encoded protein: CASSPQGTGRGETQYF.

With respect to this clone: One base away lies a much larger clone, so this may be a sequencing read error. This sample includes further DNA sequences coding for the same CDR3. The J gene is TRBJ1-5, the V gene TRBV5-6, with D uncertain. Trimming pared 0 bases from V and 5 bases from J, leaving 6 bases between. Germline V lookup: CDR1 SGHDT, CDR2 YYEEEE. CDR3 length: 13 residues. The CDR3 DNA is TGTGCCAGCAGCTTGGAACCAGATCAGCCCCAGCATTTT. It encodes CASSLEPDQPQHF. Complete variable domain (other parts from reference TRBV5-6 and TRBJ1-5): DAGVTQSPTHLIKTRGQQVTLRCSPKSGHDTVSWYQQALGQGPQFIFQYYEEEERQRGNFPDRFSGHQFPNYSSELNVNALLLGDSALYLCASSLEPDQPQHFGDGTRLSIL.

V and J are TRBV6-5 and TRBJ2-1; no firm D call. The CDR3 extends over 12 amino acids. Germline CDR1 MNHEY, CDR2 SVGAGI. Trimming shortened V by 6 bases and J by 9 bases, and 12 bases separated the two germline ends. The CDR3 region is CASSFRVGEQFF. The CDR3 DNA reads as TGTGCCAGCAGCTTTAGAGTGGGTGAGCAGTTCTTC.

This sequence joins TRBV27 and TRBJ1-4, with D possibly matching TRBD1 (5 bases). V was clipped by 5 bases and J by 0 bases, with 16 bases between them. This CDR3 is 17 amino acids long. The germline gives CDR1 MNHEY, CDR2 SMNVEV (reference sequence). The DNA for the CDR3 is TGTGCCAGCAGTCCAACCAACAGACAGACAACTAATGAAAAACTGTTTTTT. Translation: CASSPTNRQTTNEKLFF.

The chain combines TRBV7-2 with TRBJ1-2, with D possibly being TRBD1 (5 bases). In germline, CDR1 is SGHTA, CDR2 FQGNSA. The CDR3 is 14 residues long. Trimming took 4 bases from V and 2 from J, leaving 11 bases between them. The CDR3 protein is CASSWEGRNYGYTF. Here the CDR3 DNA reads TGTGCCAGCAGCTGGGAGGGGAGGAACTATGGCTACACCTTC.

The chain uses TRBV6-1 and TRBJ2-2, with D tentatively TRBD1 (6 bases). V gave up 4 bases and J gave up 1 base, with 13 bases separating them. Germline-derived CDR1 and CDR2 are MNHNS and SASEGT. This CDR3 has 16 amino acids. The CDR3 nucleotides are TGTGCCAGCAGTGTAACAGGGTGGGGGAACACCGGGGAGCTGTTTTTT. Protein: CASSVTGWGNTGELFF.

The genes are TRBV5-1 and TRBJ2-3, with 7 bases identical to TRBD1. J was trimmed by 3 bases and V by 2 bases; bases with no gene match: 3. Germline CDR1 and CDR2: SGHRS and YFSETQ. The CDR3 contains 14 residues. CDR3: CASSLGTETDTQYF. The CDR3 nucleotides are TGCGCCAGCAGCTTAGGGACAGAAACAGATACGCAGTATTTT.

This clone was counted many times. V usage is TRBV2 and J usage is TRBJ1-2; D remains unclear. The V end lost 4 bases, the J end lost 1 base, and 13 bases lay between the germline ends. The germline CDR1 and CDR2 sequences are SNHLY and FYNNEI. The CDR3 extends over 15 amino acids. CDR3 protein: CASSVGRPINYGYTF. The CDR3 DNA follows: TGTGCCAGCAGTGTCGGTCGACCGATTAACTATGGCTACACCTTC.

The chain is built from TRBV4-2 and TRBJ2-1, with D possibly being TRBD2 (5 bases). This CDR3 has 13 amino acids. Germline V gives CDR1 LGHNA, CDR2 YNFKEQ. The V gene lost 1 base and the J gene lost 9 bases, with 10 bases spanning the gap. The CDR3 DNA sequence: TGTGCCAGCAGCCAAGCTAGCCTCAGTGAGCAGTTCTTC. It specifies CASSQASLSEQFF.

This chain uses TRBV5-4 with TRBJ2-7, with D perhaps assigned TRBD1 or TRBD2 (5 bases each). The CDR3 runs to 14 residues. The V gene lost 3 bases and the J gene lost 4 bases, with 14 bases spanning the gap. Germline V gives CDR1 SGHNT, CDR2 YYREEE (reference sequence). The CDR3 loop reads CASSSGSREYEQYF. In nucleotides, the CDR3 is TGTGCCAGCAGCTCAGGGTCGAGGGAATACGAGCAGTACTTC. The complete variable domain, with remaining parts taken from reference TRBV5-4 and TRBJ2-7, reads ETGVTQSPTHLIKTRGQQVTLRCSSQSGHNTVSWYQQALGQGPQFIFQYYREEENGRGNFPPRFSGLQFPNYSSELNVNALELDDSALYLCASSSGSREYEQYFGPGTRLTVT.

The chain carries TRBV27 and TRBJ1-1; D not certain. This CDR3 comprises 16 residues. Germline V CDR1 and CDR2: MNHEY, SMNVEV (reference sequence). Trimming stripped 7 bases from V and 5 bases from J, with 23 bases between. In nucleotides, the CDR3 is TGTGCCAGCACCTATCCCTTGAGGGAAGAGGTTACTGAAGCTTTCTTT. As protein: CASTYPLREEVTEAFF.

This chain uses TRBV5-1 with TRBJ2-2; D is perhaps TRBD2 (6 bases). The CDR3 contains 16 residues. Germline V gene data show CDR1 as SGHRS and CDR2 as YFSETQ. The germline V and J ends were trimmed by 1 base and 4 bases, with 14 bases remaining between them. The CDR3 region is CASSLLEGRSTGELFF. CDR3 in DNA: TGCGCCAGCAGCTTGTTGGAGGGGCGAAGCACCGGGGAGCTGTTTTTT.

J is TRBJ1-2 and V is TRBV7-9; TRBD1 aligns across 9 bases. The CDR3 covers 14 residues. With 5 bases clipped from V and 2 bases from J, the junction kept 3 bases outside the gene matches. Germline CDR1 is SEHNR and CDR2 is FQNEAQ (reference sequence). CDR3 loop: CASSPGQGNYGYTF. The DNA of the CDR3 is TGTGCCAGCAGCCCTGGACAGGGGAACTATGGCTACACCTTC. Based on the CDR3 plus reference TRBV7-9 and TRBJ1-2, the full variable domain is DTGVSQNPRHKITKRGQNVTFRCDPISEHNRLYWYRQTLGQGPEFLTYFQNEAQLEKSRLLSDRFSAERPKGSFSTLEIQRTEQGDSAMYLCASSPGQGNYGYTFGSGTRLTVV.

CDR3 sequence (DNA): TGTGCCAGCAGCCCCTATGGCGGCTACGAGCAGTACTTC. Its translation: CASSPYGGYEQYF. The V gene is TRBV5-4, the J gene TRBJ2-7; D unclear. Germline V CDR1 and CDR2: SGHNT, YYREEE (reference sequence). V dropped 4 bases and J dropped 3 bases, with 11 bases sitting between them. The CDR3 covers 13 residues.

This sequence joins TRBV27 and TRBJ2-5; D might be TRBD2 (6 bases). The CDR3 contains 15 residues. The germline V gene encodes CDR1 MNHEY and CDR2 SMNVEV (reference sequence). Trimming took off 4 bases at V and 5 bases at J, with 17 bases between the two ends. The CDR3 DNA sequence: TGTGCCAGCAGTTATGCGGGAACCCCACTGGAGACCCAGTACTTC. Residues: CASSYAGTPLETQYF.

CDR3 DNA sequence: TGTGCCAGCAGCTCCGACTTGGATACGCAGTATTTT. Its translation: CASSSDLDTQYF. V usage is TRBV7-3 and J usage is TRBJ2-3; D not certain. Germline V lookup: CDR1 SGHTA, CDR2 FQGTGA. V lost 4 bases and J lost 6, with 8 bases in between. The CDR3 length is 12 residues.

The V call is TRBV2, the J call TRBJ2-1; no reliable D call. This CDR3 contains 11 residues. Per the germline V gene, CDR1 is SNHLY and CDR2 is FYNNEI. V lost 8 bases and J 9 bases, leaving 11 bases between the germline ends. The CDR3 reads CASRGAAEQFF. The CDR3 DNA follows: TGTGCCAGCCGCGGAGCCGCTGAGCAGTTCTTC.

This chain joins TRBV5-1 and TRBJ2-3; 8 positions agree with TRBD1. The junction had 3 bases not matched to a gene; V was cut back by 4 bases and J by 5 bases. The CDR3 is made up of 13 amino acids. CDR1 is SGHRS, CDR2 YFSETQ, per germline. In DNA form, the CDR3 reads TGCGCCAGCAGCACCGGGACAGGAGATACGCAGTATTTT. Encoded protein: CASSTGTGDTQYF.

The genes are TRBV5-1 and TRBJ2-1; D is perhaps TRBD2 (5 bases). Germline V gene sequence: CDR1 SGHRS, CDR2 YFSETQ. CDR3 length: 16 residues. V lost 1 base and J lost 1, with 12 bases in between. The CDR3 region has the DNA TGCGCCAGCAGCTTGTGGTCGGCGGGTTCCTACAATGAGCAGTTCTTC. Translating it yields CASSLWSAGSYNEQFF.

V gene TRBV5-1 combines with J gene TRBJ2-2, with D perhaps matching TRBD1 (5 bases). The CDR3 totals 15 residues. V was trimmed by 1 base and J by 7 bases, leaving 14 bases between them. Germline V gives CDR1 SGHRS, CDR2 YFSETQ. Written as DNA, the CDR3 is TGCGCCAGCAGCTTGTTTTCAGGGTCGATCGGGGAGCTGTTTTTT. Translated, it gives CASSLFSGSIGELFF. The full variable domain, rest sourced from reference TRBV5-1 and TRBJ2-2, is KAGVTQTPRYLIKTRGQQVTLSCSPISGHRSVSWYQQTPGQGLQFLFEYFSETQRNKGNFPGRFSGRQFSNSRSEMNVSTLELGDSALYLCASSLFSGSIGELFFGEGSRLTVL.

The gene calls are TRBV6-6 and TRBJ2-2, with 13 bases aligning to TRBD2. V trimming: 7 bases; J trimming: 5 bases; junction bases outside the gene matches: 7. Germline assignment: CDR1 MNHNY and CDR2 SVGAGI (reference sequence). The CDR3 consists of 16 residues. CDR3: CASTQTSGRGTGELFF. CDR3 coding DNA: TGTGCCAGCACCCAAACTAGCGGGAGGGGTACCGGGGAGCTGTTTTTT.